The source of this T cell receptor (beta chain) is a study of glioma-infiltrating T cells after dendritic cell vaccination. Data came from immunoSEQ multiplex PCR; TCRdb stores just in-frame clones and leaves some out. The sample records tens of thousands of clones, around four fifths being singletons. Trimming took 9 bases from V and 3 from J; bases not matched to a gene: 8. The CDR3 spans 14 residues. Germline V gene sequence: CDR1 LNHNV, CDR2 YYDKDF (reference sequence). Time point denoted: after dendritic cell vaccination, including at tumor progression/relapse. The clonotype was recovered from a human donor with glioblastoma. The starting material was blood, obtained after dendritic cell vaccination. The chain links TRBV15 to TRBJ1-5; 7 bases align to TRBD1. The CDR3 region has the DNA TGTGCCACATCAGGGGGGCTTGACAATCAGCCCCAGCATTTT. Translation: CATSGGLDNQPQHF.